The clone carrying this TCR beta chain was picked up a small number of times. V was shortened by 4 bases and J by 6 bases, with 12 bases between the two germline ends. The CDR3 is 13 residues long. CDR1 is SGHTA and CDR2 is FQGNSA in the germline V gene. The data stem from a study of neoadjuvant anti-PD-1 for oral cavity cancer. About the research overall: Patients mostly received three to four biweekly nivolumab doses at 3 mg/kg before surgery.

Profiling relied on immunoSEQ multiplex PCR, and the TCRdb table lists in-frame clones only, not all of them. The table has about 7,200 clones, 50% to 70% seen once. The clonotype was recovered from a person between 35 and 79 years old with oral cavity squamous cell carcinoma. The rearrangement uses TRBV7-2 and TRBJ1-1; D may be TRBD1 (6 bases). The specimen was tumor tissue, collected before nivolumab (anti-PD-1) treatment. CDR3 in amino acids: CASSSGSGAEAFF. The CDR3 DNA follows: TGTGCCAGCAGCTCCGGGTCAGGGGCTGAAGCTTTCTTT.